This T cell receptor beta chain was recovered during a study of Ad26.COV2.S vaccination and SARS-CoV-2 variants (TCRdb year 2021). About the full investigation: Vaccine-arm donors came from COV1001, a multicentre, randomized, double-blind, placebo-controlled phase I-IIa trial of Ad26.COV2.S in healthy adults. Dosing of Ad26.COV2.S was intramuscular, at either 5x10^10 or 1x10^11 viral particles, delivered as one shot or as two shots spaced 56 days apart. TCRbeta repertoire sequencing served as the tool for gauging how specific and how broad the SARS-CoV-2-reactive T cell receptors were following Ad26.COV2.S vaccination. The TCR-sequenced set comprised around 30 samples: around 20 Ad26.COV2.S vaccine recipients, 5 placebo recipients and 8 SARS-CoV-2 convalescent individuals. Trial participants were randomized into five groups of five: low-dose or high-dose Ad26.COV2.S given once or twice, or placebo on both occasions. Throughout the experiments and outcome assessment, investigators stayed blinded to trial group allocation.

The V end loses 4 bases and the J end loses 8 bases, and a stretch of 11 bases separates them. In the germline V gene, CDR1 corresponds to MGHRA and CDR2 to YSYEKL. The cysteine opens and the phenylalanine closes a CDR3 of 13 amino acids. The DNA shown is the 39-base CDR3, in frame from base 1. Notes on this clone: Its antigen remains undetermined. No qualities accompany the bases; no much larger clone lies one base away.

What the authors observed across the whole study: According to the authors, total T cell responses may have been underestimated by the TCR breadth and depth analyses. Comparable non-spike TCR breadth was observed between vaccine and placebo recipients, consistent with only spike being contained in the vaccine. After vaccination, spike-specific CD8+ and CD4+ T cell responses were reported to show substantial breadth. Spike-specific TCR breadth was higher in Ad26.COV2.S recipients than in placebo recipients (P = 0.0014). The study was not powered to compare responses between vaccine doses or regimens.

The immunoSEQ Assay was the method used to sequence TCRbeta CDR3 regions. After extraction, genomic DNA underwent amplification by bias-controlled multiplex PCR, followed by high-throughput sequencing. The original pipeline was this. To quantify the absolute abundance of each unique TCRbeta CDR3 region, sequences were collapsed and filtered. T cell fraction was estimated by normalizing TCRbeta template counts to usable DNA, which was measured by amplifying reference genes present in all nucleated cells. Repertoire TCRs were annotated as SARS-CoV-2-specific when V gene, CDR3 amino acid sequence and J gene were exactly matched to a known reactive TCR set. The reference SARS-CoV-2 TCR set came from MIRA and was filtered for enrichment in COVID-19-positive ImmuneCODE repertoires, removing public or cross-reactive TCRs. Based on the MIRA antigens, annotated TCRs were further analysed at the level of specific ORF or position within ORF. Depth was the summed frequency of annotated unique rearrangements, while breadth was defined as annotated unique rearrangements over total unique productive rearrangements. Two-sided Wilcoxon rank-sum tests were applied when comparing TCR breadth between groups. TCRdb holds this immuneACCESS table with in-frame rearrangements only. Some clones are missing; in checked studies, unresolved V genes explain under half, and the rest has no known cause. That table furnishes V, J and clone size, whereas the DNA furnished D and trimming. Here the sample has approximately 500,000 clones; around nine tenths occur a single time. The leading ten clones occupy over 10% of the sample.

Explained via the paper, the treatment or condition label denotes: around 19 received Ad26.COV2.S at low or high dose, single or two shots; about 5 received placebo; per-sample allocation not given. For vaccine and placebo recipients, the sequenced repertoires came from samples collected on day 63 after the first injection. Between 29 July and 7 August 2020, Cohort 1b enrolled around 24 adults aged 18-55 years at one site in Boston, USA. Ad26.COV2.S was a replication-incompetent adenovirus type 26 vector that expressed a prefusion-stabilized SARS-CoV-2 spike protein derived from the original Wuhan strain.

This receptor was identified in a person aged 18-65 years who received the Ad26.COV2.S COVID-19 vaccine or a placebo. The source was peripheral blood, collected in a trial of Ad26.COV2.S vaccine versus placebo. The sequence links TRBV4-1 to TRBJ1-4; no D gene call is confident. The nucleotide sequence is TGCGCCAGCAGCCTCGAATGGGAGGAAAAACTGTTTTTT. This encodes CASSLEWEEKLFF.